The clone carrying this T cell receptor beta chain was observed a single time. These data belong to a study of metastatic and nonmetastatic thyroid tumors. The overall study: Where malignant and benign thyroid patients were concerned, repertoires were compared across blood and tumor or nodule tissue.

TCRdb re-called the PCR reads via MiXCR. The repertoire consists of some 38,000 clones, with approximately 15% occurring once and the leading ten covering approximately 9.5%. No treatment had been given to any patient before thyroid surgery. The TCR originated in a female donor with papillary thyroid cancer or a benign thyroid nodule (not recorded which). Some clones in this sample may be carry-over from other donors' samples. Sequenced: blood.

Written as DNA, the CDR3 is TGTGCCAGCAGCTTAGGGATCAGGGGATCAGGCACCGGGGAGCTGTTTTTT. Its translation is CASSLGIRGSGTGELFF. The chain combines TRBV11-2 with TRBJ2-2, with D possibly being TRBD1 (6 bases). Trimming shortened V by 1 base and J by 4 bases, and 16 bases separated the two germline ends. This CDR3 spans 17 amino acids. Germline V gene lookup returns CDR1 SGHAT and CDR2 FQNNGV.